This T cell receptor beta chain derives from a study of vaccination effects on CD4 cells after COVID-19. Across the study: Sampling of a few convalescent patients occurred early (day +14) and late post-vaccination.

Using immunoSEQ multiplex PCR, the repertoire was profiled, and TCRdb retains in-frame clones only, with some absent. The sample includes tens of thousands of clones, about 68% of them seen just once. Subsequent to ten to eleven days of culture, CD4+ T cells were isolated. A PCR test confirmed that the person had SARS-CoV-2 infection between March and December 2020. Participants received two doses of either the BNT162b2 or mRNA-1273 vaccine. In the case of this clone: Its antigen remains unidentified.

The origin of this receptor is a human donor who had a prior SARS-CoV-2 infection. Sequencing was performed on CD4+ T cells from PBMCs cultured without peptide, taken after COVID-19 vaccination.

CDR3 sequence reads: CASSPTWGDTQYF. CDR3 DNA: TGTGCCAGCAGCCCCACCTGGGGTGATACGCAGTATTTT. The V call is TRBV9, the J call TRBJ2-3; D ambiguous. Between the trimmed V and J ends, which lost 4 bases and 6 bases, there was a span of 12 bases. The germline CDR1 and CDR2 sequences are SGDLS and YYNGEE. The CDR3 contains 13 residues.